One and the same sample provided the 17 T cell receptor beta chains below, sequenced in a study of PD-1 blockade in classical Hodgkin lymphoma. All patients experienced relapse after autologous stem cell transplantation, and brentuximab vedotin exposure was variable. The protocol was immunoSEQ multiplex PCR, while the TCRdb copy is restricted to in-frame clones and leaves out a portion. The repertoire holds approximately 59,000 clones, with about 91% as singletons. The sequenced sample was peripheral blood mononuclear cells (PBMCs), obtained before the second cycle of nivolumab. Every receptor here comes from a human donor with classical Hodgkin lymphoma.

J is TRBJ1-5 and V is TRBV5-6; D is uncertain. Germline loops: CDR1 SGHDT, CDR2 YYEEEE. V dropped 2 bases and J dropped 6 bases, with 6 bases sitting between them. The CDR3 contains 12 residues. The CDR3 loop reads CASSFLGQPQHF. The CDR3 DNA follows: TGTGCCAGCAGCTTCCTAGGTCAGCCCCAGCATTTT. The full variable domain, in which reference TRBV5-6 and TRBJ1-5 provide the parts outside the CDR3, is DAGVTQSPTHLIKTRGQQVTLRCSPKSGHDTVSWYQQALGQGPQFIFQYYEEEERQRGNFPDRFSGHQFPNYSSELNVNALLLGDSALYLCASSFLGQPQHFGDGTRLSIL.

This sequence joins TRBV7-9 and TRBJ2-7; D remains unclear. The CDR3 is 14 residues long. Per the germline V gene, CDR1 is SEHNR and CDR2 is FQNEAQ (reference sequence). V lost 5 bases and J lost 6, with 17 bases in between. Here the CDR3 reads CASSVVNPIGEQYF. The CDR3 DNA follows: TGTGCCAGCAGCGTAGTTAATCCCATAGGCGAGCAGTACTTC.

The chain links TRBV5-8 to TRBJ1-1; no reliable D call. Trimming took 0 bases from V and 0 from J, leaving 15 bases between them. CDR3 length: 17 residues. The germline V gene has CDR1 SGHTS and CDR2 YDEGEE. CDR3 DNA sequence: TGTGCCAGCAGCTTGGCGGTGGCAGTCCCAATGAACACTGAAGCTTTCTTT. Translating it yields CASSLAVAVPMNTEAFF.

The rearrangement links TRBV7-6 to TRBJ1-1; D not certain. With 7 bases removed from V and 2 bases from J, the gap between germline ends came to 14 bases. The germline CDR1 and CDR2 sequences are SGHVS and FNYEAQ. There are 14 residues in the CDR3. As DNA, the CDR3 is TGTGCCAGCACCCCGGGTGGAGGTAACACTGAAGCTTTCTTT. This codes for CASTPGGGNTEAFF.

The V gene is TRBV4-3, the J gene TRBJ1-6; no definite D call. Germline values: CDR1 LGHNA, CDR2 YSLEER. Trimming took 0 bases from V and 1 from J, leaving 10 bases between them. The CDR3 loop spans 17 amino acids. CDR3 in amino acids: CASSQEDSRSYNSPLHF. The CDR3 DNA reads as TGCGCCAGCAGCCAAGAGGACTCGCGGTCCTATAATTCACCCCTCCACTTT.

CDR3 bases: TGTGCCAGCAGCTTATCCGGACTAGCGGTTTACAATGAGCAGTTCTTC. It translates to CASSLSGLAVYNEQFF. The V and J genes are TRBV7-6 and TRBJ2-1, with TRBD2 identical over 10 bases. The trim removed 2 bases at V and 4 bases at J, leaving 5 bases unmatched. The length of the CDR3 is 16 residues. Germline lookup yields CDR1 SGHVS and CDR2 FNYEAQ.

This sequence joins TRBV30 and TRBJ2-7; D remains ambiguous. The V gene's germline CDR1 is GTSNPN and CDR2 SVGIG (reference sequence). V was pared by 0 bases and J by 4 bases, with 7 bases between. The CDR3 length is 12 residues. This chain's CDR3 is CAWSVNVYEQYF. In DNA form, the CDR3 reads TGTGCCTGGAGTGTAAACGTTTACGAGCAGTACTTC. Looking up the rest from reference TRBV30 and TRBJ2-7 gives the full variable domain: SQTIHQWPATLVQPVGSPLSLECTVEGTSNPNLYWYRQAAGRGLQLLFYSVGIGQISSEVPQNLSASRPQDRQFILSSKKLLLSDSGFYLCAWSVNVYEQYFGPGTRLTVT.

V usage is TRBV5-1 and J usage is TRBJ1-2; D may be TRBD1 (5 bases). Trimming shortened V by 2 bases and J by 2 bases, and 10 bases separated the two germline ends. Germline V lookup: CDR1 SGHRS, CDR2 YFSETQ. CDR3 length: 14 amino acids. The CDR3 loop is CASSFPGQNYGYTF. As DNA, the CDR3 is TGCGCCAGCAGCTTCCCGGGGCAGAACTATGGCTACACCTTC.

As DNA, the CDR3 is TGTGCCACCCAGGGTCAGCCAGATACGCAGTATTTT. It translates to CATQGQPDTQYF. The gene calls are TRBV5-4 and TRBJ2-3; a weak D match, TRBD1 (5 bases). The germline gives CDR1 SGHNT, CDR2 YYREEE (reference sequence). The germline V and J ends were trimmed by 9 bases and 4 bases, with 12 bases remaining between them. CDR3 length: 12 residues.

V gene TRBV7-2 combines with J gene TRBJ1-2; D is perhaps TRBD1 (5 bases). Germline loops: CDR1 SGHTA, CDR2 FQGNSA. This CDR3 has 12 amino acids. Trimming removed 1 base at V and 13 bases at J, with 13 bases between. The CDR3 DNA follows: TGTGCCAGCAGCTTAGACTGGACAAAATCCACCTTC. As protein: CASSLDWTKSTF.

The chain is built from TRBV9 and TRBJ2-1, with a tentative D call TRBD1 (5 bases). V was pared by 3 bases and J by 0 bases, with 10 bases between. The CDR3 spans 15 residues. Germline V gene data show CDR1 as SGDLS and CDR2 as YYNGEE. The CDR3 DNA follows: TGTGCCAGCAGCGCAGGACACGGCTCCTACAATGAGCAGTTCTTC. Translated, it gives CASSAGHGSYNEQFF.

About this clone itself: Different DNA sequences within this sample yield the same CDR3. The genes are TRBV2 and TRBJ1-3, with 7 bases that match TRBD1. The CDR3 has 14 residues. CDR1 and CDR2 (germline): SNHLY, FYNNEI. V was pared by 6 bases and J by 0 bases, with 2 bases of the junction left unmatched. CDR3 protein: CASRDRNSGNTIYF. CDR3 in DNA: TGTGCCAGCAGGGACAGGAACTCTGGAAACACCATATATTTT.

The chain employs TRBV19 and TRBJ1-2; 9 bases line up with TRBD1. This CDR3 spans 14 amino acids. J gave up 5 bases and V 2 bases, and 3 bases lay outside the gene matches. Germline-derived CDR1 and CDR2 are LNHDA and SQIVND (reference sequence). Here the CDR3 DNA reads TGTGCCAGTAGTATATGGACAGGGGAGTATGGCTACACCTTC. This sequence encodes CASSIWTGEYGYTF.

V is TRBV4-1 and J is TRBJ1-2; TRBD1 might be the D (6 bases). Germline loops: CDR1 MGHRA, CDR2 YSYEKL. The V gene lost 1 base and the J gene lost 2 bases, with 20 bases spanning the gap. CDR3 length: 18 residues. CDR3 loop: CASSQGPARGRRNYGYTF. CDR3 coding DNA: TGCGCCAGCAGCCAAGGGCCCGCCCGGGGGCGGCGGAACTATGGCTACACCTTC.

The chain couples TRBV7-3 to TRBJ2-3, with 7 bases matching TRBD2. Germline V lookup: CDR1 SGHTA, CDR2 FQGTGA. The ends lost 2 bases at V and 3 bases at J; junction bases unmatched: 8. The CDR3 is 16 residues long. CDR3 protein: CASSLFPGGGTDTQYF. Here the CDR3 DNA reads TGTGCCAGCAGCTTATTTCCGGGAGGTGGAACAGATACGCAGTATTTT.

The chain combines TRBV11-3 with TRBJ2-3; D gene unclear. CDR1 and CDR2 from the germline V gene are SGHNT and YENEEA. The CDR3 covers 11 residues. V shed 3 bases and J shed 10 bases, with 8 bases lying between them. CDR3 DNA sequence: TGTGCCAGCAGCTTTGGCACGGCGCAGTATTTT. It translates to CASSFGTAQYF.

This sequence joins TRBV9 and TRBJ2-7; TRBD2 matches 8 bases. The CDR3 consists of 14 residues. Trimming took 0 bases from V and 6 from J; bases not matched to a gene: 5. Germline CDR1 and CDR2: SGDLS and YYNGEE. The chain's CDR3 is CASSVAGGPFEQYF. For the CDR3, the DNA is TGTGCCAGCAGCGTAGCGGGAGGGCCCTTCGAGCAGTACTTC.